This entry features one TCR beta chain sequence. The antigen is unknown. The data are from a study of graft-versus-host responses after intestinal transplantation. Study details: Isolated intestinal, liver-intestinal, or multivisceral transplants had been given to the recipients. The recipients all started with anti-thymocyte globulin induction and then took tacrolimus and steroids for 3 to 4 years. Notes on the study in general: High graft-versus-host to host-versus-graft T cell clonal ratios marked allografts of patients with graft-donor macrochimerism. Recipient marrow showed GvH clones, some seen first in ileum or blood.

Only in-frame clones appear in the TCRdb table, and some are missing; sequencing was by immunoSEQ multiplex PCR. The sample holds 65,000 to 85,000 clones, around nine tenths seen once. V lost 1 base to trimming and J lost 7 bases, with 17 bases between them. This CDR3 is built from 16 residues. Germline CDR1 and CDR2: MGHRA and YSYEKL. The rearrangement joins TRBV4-1 to TRBJ1-5, with a weak D call TRBD1 (6 bases). The TCR comes from a human donor who was the organ donor for an intestinal transplant. Specimen: unstimulated CD8+ T cells sorted from spleen or lymph node cells, collected before transplant. In DNA form, the CDR3 reads TGCGCCAGCAGCCAAGCACCAAGGGGGTTCGGACAGCCCCAGCATTTT. This codes for CASSQAPRGFGQPQHF.